This TCR beta chain was retrieved from a study of cytomegalovirus exposure and HLA in healthy donors. Whole-study results and caveats: Rates of TCR association differed by HLA locus in a later analysis, with DRB1 highest and HLA-C lowest. Within the data, a cluster of highly shared sequence variants was likely a sequencing artifact. It was fewer than 200 TCR beta chains that were listed as cytomegalovirus-associated. Sequencing depth across donors, presence/absence analyses assumed, was roughly uniform.

V was clipped by 2 bases and J by 0 bases, with 14 bases between them. This CDR3 is 17 amino acids long. Germline loops: CDR1 MNHEY, CDR2 SMNVEV (reference sequence). The PCR ran on 60 Vbeta and 13 Jbeta primers. TCRdb keeps only in-frame clones here, not all; method: immunoSEQ multiplex PCR. Found here are tens of thousands of clones, 70% of them singletons; the top ten hold more than 7.5%. In regard to this clone: The antigen is unknown.

The receptor's source is a woman aged 50 to 65 in good health and CMV-seropositive. The J gene is TRBJ1-5, the V gene TRBV27, with D perhaps TRBD1 (5 bases). The specimen was PBMCs. The CDR3 DNA follows: TGTGCCAGCAGTTTACCGGGGGAGGGCAATAGCAATCAGCCCCAGCATTTT. Translating gives CASSLPGEGNSNQPQHF.